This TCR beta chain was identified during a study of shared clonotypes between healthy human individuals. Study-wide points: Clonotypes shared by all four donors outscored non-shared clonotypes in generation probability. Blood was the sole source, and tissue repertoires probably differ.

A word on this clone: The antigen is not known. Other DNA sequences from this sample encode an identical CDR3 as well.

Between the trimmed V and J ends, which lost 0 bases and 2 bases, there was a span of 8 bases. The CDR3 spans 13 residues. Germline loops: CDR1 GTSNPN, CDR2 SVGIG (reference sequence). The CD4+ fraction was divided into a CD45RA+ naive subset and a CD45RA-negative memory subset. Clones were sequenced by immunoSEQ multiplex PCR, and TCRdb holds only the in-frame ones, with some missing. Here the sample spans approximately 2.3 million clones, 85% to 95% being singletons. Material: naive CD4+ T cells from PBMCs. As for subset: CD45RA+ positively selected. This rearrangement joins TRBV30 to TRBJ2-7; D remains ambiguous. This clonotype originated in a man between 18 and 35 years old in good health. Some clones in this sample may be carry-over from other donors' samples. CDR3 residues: CAWSVRATYEQYF. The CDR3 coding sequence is TGTGCCTGGAGTGTCCGCGCGACCTACGAGCAGTACTTC.